The 23 T cell receptor beta chains below come from one sample, sequenced in a study of T cell responses to AZD1222 COVID-19 vaccine. This table comes from immunoSEQ multiplex PCR, and its TCRdb copy is limited to in-frame clones, with some not included. The sample includes approximately 200,000 clones, 90% to 95% seen only once; the top ten take roughly 1.8%. The sequenced sample was peripheral blood, obtained 28 days after the second dose of the MenACWY control vaccine. The receptor set was obtained from an adult who received the MenACWY meningococcal vaccine as a control.

The rearrangement uses TRBV7-3 and TRBJ2-1; tentatively, D is TRBD1 or TRBD2 (5 bases each). The CDR3 spans 15 residues. Germline values: CDR1 SGHTA, CDR2 FQGTGA. V was shortened by 1 base and J by 6 bases, with 13 bases between the two germline ends. CDR3 in DNA: TGTGCCAGCAGCTTAATGGGTGGGGGTCTCAATGAGCAGTTCTTC. It encodes CASSLMGGGLNEQFF.

The chain carries TRBV6-5 and TRBJ2-2; 8 bases are a match to TRBD2. The germline CDR1 and CDR2 sequences are MNHEY and SVGAGI. The J segment lost 4 bases and the V segment lost 6 bases, leaving 7 bases of the junction unmatched. The CDR3 contains 15 residues. Here the CDR3 DNA reads TGTGCCAGCAGACCAGCGGGAGCGGGCACCGGGGAGCTGTTTTTT. This translates into CASRPAGAGTGELFF.

The chain carries TRBV29-1 and TRBJ1-1; D remains ambiguous. The ends were cut back, 6 bases at V and 0 bases at J, with 17 bases in the middle. The CDR3 spans 15 residues. CDR1 is SQVTM, CDR2 ANQGSEA, per germline. The CDR3 protein is CSVWTPSRVNTEAFF. In DNA form, the CDR3 reads TGCAGCGTATGGACCCCATCCCGGGTGAACACTGAAGCTTTCTTT.

This chain uses TRBV18 with TRBJ1-3, with 7 bases aligning to TRBD1. This CDR3 spans 16 amino acids. Looked up from germline, CDR1 is KGHSH and CDR2 is LQKENI. V shed 2 bases, J shed 0 bases, and the junction held 4 bases outside the gene matches. The CDR3 protein is CASSPSGTVSGNTIYF. The CDR3 DNA reads TGTGCCAGCTCACCAAGCGGGACAGTCTCTGGAAACACCATATATTTT. The variable domain in full, completed from reference TRBV18 and TRBJ1-3, reads NAGVMQNPRHLVRRRGQEARLRCSPMKGHSHVYWYRQLPEEGLKFMVYLQKENIIDESGMPKERFSAEFPKEGPSILRIQQVVRGDSAAYFCASSPSGTVSGNTIYFGEGSWLTVV.

With respect to this clone: One junction end disagrees with the germline gene, perhaps due to a read error. The chain uses TRBV19 and TRBJ2-2; TRBD1 is a possible D gene (6 bases). Germline CDR1 reads LNHDA; CDR2 reads SQIVND (reference sequence). The CDR3 runs 14 residues. As DNA, the CDR3 is TGTGCCACTAGTAAGGACAGGAACACCGGGGAGCTGTTTTTT. It is translated as CATSKDRNTGELFF.

The genes are TRBV7-9 and TRBJ1-1, with TRBD1 as a possible D gene (5 bases). This CDR3 comprises 13 residues. In germline, CDR1 is SEHNR, CDR2 FQNEAQ (reference sequence). V was clipped by 1 base and J by 6 bases, with 9 bases between them. This CDR3 reads CASSLGVGAEAFF. The CDR3 DNA reads TGTGCCAGCAGCTTAGGGGTAGGGGCTGAAGCTTTCTTT.

The rearrangement links TRBV3-1 (or the pseudogene TRBV3-2) to TRBJ1-1; the D gene is possibly TRBD1 (5 bases). CDR1 is LGHDT, CDR2 YNNKEL, per germline (reference sequence). The CDR3 consists of 15 residues. V shed 4 bases and J shed 5 bases, with 17 bases lying between them. Here the CDR3 reads CASSPQGIAATEAFF. The DNA of the CDR3 is TGTGCCAGCAGCCCGCAGGGAATCGCGGCAACTGAAGCTTTCTTT.

The CDR3: CASSPWLGGSNQPQHF. CDR3 nucleotides: TGTGCCAGCAGTCCCTGGCTTGGCGGTAGCAATCAGCCCCAGCATTTT. The chain uses TRBV25-1 and TRBJ1-5, with D unresolved. From germline, CDR1 is MGHDK and CDR2 SYGVNS. Deletions cut 5 bases from V and 0 bases from J, with 14 bases between. This CDR3 comprises 16 residues.

CDR3 residues: CASSPTASGHTGELFF. The CDR3 region has the DNA TGTGCCAGCTCACCCACGGCTAGCGGGCACACCGGGGAGCTGTTTTTT. This sequence joins TRBV18 and TRBJ2-2; 8 bases agree with TRBD2. V lost 3 bases to trimming and J lost 3 bases; unmatched junction nucleotides: 6. CDR3 length equals 16 residues. The germline V gene encodes CDR1 KGHSH and CDR2 LQKENI.

V gene TRBV5-1 combines with J gene TRBJ1-3; TRBD1 agrees at 9 bases. V shed 4 bases, J shed 4 bases, and the junction held 6 bases outside the gene matches. Germline CDR1 SGHRS, CDR2 YFSETQ. The CDR3 is made up of 15 amino acids. CDR3 DNA sequence: TGCGCCAGCAGCGACGCCGGGACAGGGGGAAACACCATATATTTT. It encodes CASSDAGTGGNTIYF. The full variable domain, in which reference TRBV5-1 and TRBJ1-3 provide the parts outside the CDR3, is KAGVTQTPRYLIKTRGQQVTLSCSPISGHRSVSWYQQTPGQGLQFLFEYFSETQRNKGNFPGRFSGRQFSNSRSEMNVSTLELGDSALYLCASSDAGTGGNTIYFGEGSWLTVV.

The rearrangement uses TRBV19 and TRBJ2-7; the match to TRBD1 covers 9 bases. The CDR3 has 17 amino acids. CDR1 is LNHDA, CDR2 SQIVND, per germline (reference sequence). V lost 5 bases to trimming and J lost 0 bases; unmatched junction nucleotides: 11. CDR3 DNA sequence: TGTGCCAGTAGTGCGGGACAGGGCATAAAGTTCTCCTACGAGCAGTACTTC. Encoded protein: CASSAGQGIKFSYEQYF.

The rearrangement links TRBV5-1 to TRBJ1-6; D might be TRBD1 (6 bases). CDR1 is SGHRS, CDR2 YFSETQ, per germline. CDR3 size: 15 residues. Trimming cost V 1 base and J 8 bases, with 13 bases left between them. CDR3 nucleotide sequence: TGCGCCAGCAGCTTGTCCTACAGGGAGGATTCACCCCTCCACTTT. Residues: CASSLSYREDSPLHF.

The chain uses TRBV6-5 and TRBJ2-1; TRBD2 aligns across 9 bases. This CDR3 has 15 amino acids. Germline values: CDR1 MNHEY, CDR2 SVGAGI. The V segment lost 0 bases and the J segment 6 bases; nucleotides outside the gene matches: 3. The CDR3: CASSYSLTSGNEQFF. The CDR3 DNA follows: TGTGCCAGCAGTTACTCCCTGACTAGCGGCAATGAGCAGTTCTTC.

The V call is TRBV3-1 (or the pseudogene TRBV3-2), the J call TRBJ2-5, with 8 bases aligning to TRBD1. Germline CDR1 is LGHDT and CDR2 is YNNKEL (reference sequence). With 1 base clipped from V and 5 bases from J, the junction kept 3 bases outside the gene matches. The CDR3 covers 14 residues. This CDR3 reads CASSQAGGAETQYF. The CDR3 region has the DNA TGTGCCAGCAGCCAAGCAGGGGGCGCCGAGACCCAGTACTTC.

The V call is TRBV19, the J call TRBJ2-7; D not resolved. The CDR3 spans 13 residues. V lost 6 bases and J lost 5, with 14 bases in between. Germline loops: CDR1 LNHDA, CDR2 SQIVND (reference sequence). The CDR3 spells CASSIPGFHEQYF. In DNA, the CDR3 is TGTGCCAGTAGCATACCTGGGTTCCACGAGCAGTACTTC.

The chain links TRBV9 to TRBJ2-3; TRBD1 matches 7 bases. The CDR3 sequence is 14 residues long. V lost 3 bases and J lost 5; bases outside the gene matches: 6. Germline CDR1 is SGDLS and CDR2 is YYNGEE. The CDR3 region is CASSGNGDRDTQYF. CDR3 DNA: TGTGCCAGCAGCGGAAATGGGGACAGAGATACGCAGTATTTT.

The chain couples TRBV5-1 to TRBJ1-6; D not certain. V lost 0 bases and J 11 bases, leaving 9 bases between the germline ends. This CDR3 is 13 amino acids long. Germline CDR1 and CDR2: SGHRS and YFSETQ. CDR3 nucleotides: TGCGCCAGCAGCTTGGCGGAGGCAGCACCCCTCCACTTT. Protein product: CASSLAEAAPLHF.

The V gene is TRBV7-9, the J gene TRBJ2-3; D remains ambiguous. From germline, CDR1 is SEHNR and CDR2 FQNEAQ (reference sequence). CDR3 length: 13 amino acids. The V end lost 1 base, the J end lost 6 bases, and 8 bases lay between the germline ends. For the CDR3, the DNA is TGTGCCAGCAGCTTAGTCCAGCCTGATACGCAGTATTTT. This sequence encodes CASSLVQPDTQYF.

V gene TRBV30 combines with J gene TRBJ2-2; D is undetermined. Per the germline V gene, CDR1 is GTSNPN and CDR2 is SVGIG (reference sequence). CDR3 length equals 13 residues. V was cut by 3 bases and J by 0 bases, with 5 bases left in between. CDR3: CAWRVANTGELFF. The CDR3 bases are TGTGCCTGGAGGGTAGCGAACACCGGGGAGCTGTTTTTT.

The V and J genes are TRBV6-5 and TRBJ1-4, with 7 positions matching TRBD1. CDR1 is MNHEY, CDR2 SVGAGI, per germline. The CDR3 totals 15 residues. The V gene end was trimmed by 2 bases and the J gene end by 6 bases; junction bases not matched to a gene: 6. CDR3 sequence: CASSYGWQGDEKLFF. DNA of the CDR3: TGTGCCAGCAGTTACGGGTGGCAGGGGGATGAAAAACTGTTTTTT.

The genes are TRBV28 and TRBJ2-1; a possible D gene is TRBD1 (5 bases). The germline V and J ends were trimmed by 5 bases and 14 bases, with 19 bases remaining between them. This CDR3 is built from 13 residues. Looked up from germline, CDR1 is MDHEN and CDR2 is SYDVKM. This CDR3 reads CASSLPLSSREFF. CDR3 bases: TGTGCCAGCAGTCTCCCTTTGTCTTCCAGGGAGTTCTTC.

This clone was seen only a few times. The chain employs TRBV25-1 and TRBJ1-5, with 7 bases that match TRBD1. Germline assignment: CDR1 MGHDK and CDR2 SYGVNS. The CDR3 sequence is 17 residues long. After removal of 6 bases from V and 0 bases from J, the junction contained 11 bases not matched to a gene. The CDR3 loop reads CASRDTHRDSSNQPQHF. The CDR3 DNA follows: TGTGCCAGCAGGGACACCCACCGGGACAGTAGCAATCAGCCCCAGCATTTT.

This clone showed up just once. The chain has TRBV4-1 and TRBJ1-2; 9 bases fit TRBD1. This CDR3 contains 13 residues. Germline lookup yields CDR1 MGHRA and CDR2 YSYEKL. The V gene end was trimmed by 5 bases and the J gene end by 4 bases; junction bases not matched to a gene: 2. CDR3 protein: CASSEDRGYGYTF. CDR3 DNA sequence: TGCGCCAGCAGCGAGGACAGGGGCTATGGCTACACCTTC.